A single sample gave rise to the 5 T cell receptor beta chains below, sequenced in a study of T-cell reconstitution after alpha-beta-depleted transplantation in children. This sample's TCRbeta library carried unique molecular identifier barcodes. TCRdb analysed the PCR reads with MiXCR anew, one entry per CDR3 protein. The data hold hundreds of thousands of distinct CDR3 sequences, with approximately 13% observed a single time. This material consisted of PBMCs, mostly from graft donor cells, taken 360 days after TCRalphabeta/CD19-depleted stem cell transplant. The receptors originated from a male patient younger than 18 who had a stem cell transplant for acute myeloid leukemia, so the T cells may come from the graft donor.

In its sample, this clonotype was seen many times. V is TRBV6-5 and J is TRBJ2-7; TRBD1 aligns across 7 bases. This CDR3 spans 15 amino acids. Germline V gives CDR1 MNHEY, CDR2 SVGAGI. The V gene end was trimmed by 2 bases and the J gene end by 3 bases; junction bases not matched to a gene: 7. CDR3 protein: CASSYTQGTLYEQYF. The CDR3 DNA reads TGTGCCAGCAGTTACACACAGGGGACCCTCTACGAGCAGTACTTC.

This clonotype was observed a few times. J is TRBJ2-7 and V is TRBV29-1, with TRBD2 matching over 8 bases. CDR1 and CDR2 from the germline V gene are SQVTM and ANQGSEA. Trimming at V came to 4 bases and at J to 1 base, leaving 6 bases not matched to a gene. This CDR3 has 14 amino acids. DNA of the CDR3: TGCAGCGTTGGAACTAGCGGTCTTTCCTACGAGCAGTACTTC. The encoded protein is CSVGTSGLSYEQYF.

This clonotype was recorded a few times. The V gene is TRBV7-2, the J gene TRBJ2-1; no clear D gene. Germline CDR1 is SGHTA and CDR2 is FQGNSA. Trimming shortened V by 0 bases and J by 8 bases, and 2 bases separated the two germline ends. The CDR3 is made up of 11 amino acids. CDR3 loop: CASSLAHEQFF. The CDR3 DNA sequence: TGTGCCAGCAGCTTAGCGCATGAGCAGTTCTTC. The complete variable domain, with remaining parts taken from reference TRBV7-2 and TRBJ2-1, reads GAGVSQSPSNKVTEKGKDVELRCDPISGHTALYWYRQSLGQGLEFLIYFQGNSAPDKSGLPSDRFSAERTGGSVSTLTIQRTQQEDSAVYLCASSLAHEQFFGPGTRLTVL.

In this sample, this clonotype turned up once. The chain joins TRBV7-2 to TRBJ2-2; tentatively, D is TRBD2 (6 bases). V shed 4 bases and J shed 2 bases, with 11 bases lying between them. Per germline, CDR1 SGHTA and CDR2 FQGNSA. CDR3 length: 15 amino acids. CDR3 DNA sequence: TGTGCCAGCAGCTATACTAGCCCAAACACCGGGGAGCTGTTTTTT. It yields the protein CASSYTSPNTGELFF.

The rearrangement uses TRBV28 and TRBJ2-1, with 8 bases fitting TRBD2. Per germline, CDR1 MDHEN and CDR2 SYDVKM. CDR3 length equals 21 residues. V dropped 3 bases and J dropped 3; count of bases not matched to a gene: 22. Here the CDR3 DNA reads TGTGCCAGCAGTTTGGACAGCGGAGTCCATCGACCGGGACTAGTCTACAATGAGCAGTTCTTC. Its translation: CASSLDSGVHRPGLVYNEQFF.